Described below is a single T cell receptor (beta chain) sequence and its context. Its antigen is still unknown. The sample originates from a study of long-term antiretroviral therapy in people with HIV. Study summary: The earliest samples predate the 2015 immediate-ART recommendation by about a decade. Points from the study as a whole: Despite increasing after ART, diversity remained lower than that of transplant donor controls. Someone took the blood between about 2004 and 2017, maybe while older ART regimens were in use.

V was pared by 10 bases and J by 5 bases, with 14 bases between. Germline CDR1 KGHSH, CDR2 LQKENI. This CDR3 spans 12 amino acids. The immunoSEQ assay was v3.0, run at survey level. Repertoires were generated with immunoSEQ multiplex PCR, while TCRdb's copy carries only in-frame clones and drops some. The profile shows approximately 39,000 clones, over 75% of them singletons. This TCR was recovered from a man between 18 and 35 years old with HIV. Specimen: unsorted PBMCs, collected 1.5 years after starting antiretroviral therapy. The chain combines TRBV18 with TRBJ1-1, with D unresolved. In nucleotides, the CDR3 is TGTGCCACCACTGGACCTTTGACTGAAGCTTTCTTT. The encoded protein is CATTGPLTEAFF.